The source of this T cell receptor (beta chain) is a study of human T cells and chemical hapten exposure. Overall study context: Patients having alopecia areata, totalis or universalis were mostly female.

This clonotype has at least ten counts. Antigen: not known. Time point indicated: patch test 1, 2 weeks after DPC sensitization. Regarding treatment: therapeutic diphenylcyclopropenone sensitization with weekly scalp DPC. Single cDNA molecules in the library carried unique molecular identifiers attached during preparation. MiXCR was run by TCRdb on the RACE reads, yielding one entry per CDR3 protein. The profile covers some 120,000 distinct CDR3 sequences, with 9% to 13% appearing a single time and over 1.1% taken by the ten largest. Germline V CDR1 and CDR2: SGHTA, FQGNSA. V shed 5 bases and J shed 5 bases, with 12 bases lying between them. This CDR3 spans 14 amino acids. Whole-study findings and limits: Significantly more large CDR3 similarity clusters were formed by expanded TCRs than by controls. Counts of TCRs above 1 in 1000 frequency stayed unchanged with DPC sensitization.

The input for sequencing was whole blood, taken in connection with sensitization to the hapten diphenylcyclopropenone (DPC). The chain carries TRBV7-2 and TRBJ1-4; TRBD1 is a possible D gene (5 bases). This TCR was recovered from a woman aged 45 to 65 with alopecia areata. Some clones in this sample may be carry-over from other donors' samples. In DNA, the CDR3 is TGTGCCAGCAGCATGGGACCGTCCAATGAAAAACTGTTTTTT. This encodes CASSMGPSNEKLFF.